Following are 7 T cell receptor beta chains from one sample sequenced in a study of blood T cell repertoires in COVID-19. Repertoires were generated with immunoSEQ multiplex PCR, while TCRdb's copy carries only in-frame clones and drops some. Here the sample spans under 300,000 clones, about nine tenths being singletons. Specimen: PBMCs or T cells enriched from blood (not recorded which). These receptors were taken from a human donor in a cohort exposed to, infected with or recovered from COVID-19 (not recorded which). The donor label of this sample is uncertain.

The gene calls are TRBV7-2 and TRBJ2-6; 8 positions match TRBD1. Germline V CDR1 and CDR2: SGHTA, FQGNSA. CDR3 length: 16 amino acids. V shed 8 bases and J 0 bases; nucleotides not matched to a gene: 6. CDR3: CASRPGGSSGANVLTF. CDR3 nucleotides: TGTGCCAGCCGGCCAGGGGGCTCCTCTGGGGCCAACGTCCTGACTTTC.

The gene calls are TRBV2 and TRBJ1-2; possibly TRBD1 for D (5 bases). With 8 bases removed from V and 2 bases from J, the gap between germline ends came to 15 bases. The V gene's germline CDR1 is SNHLY and CDR2 FYNNEI. CDR3 length: 14 residues. CDR3 nucleotides: TGTGCCAGCCTTCGCGACAGACGGAACTATGGCTACACCTTC. Its translation is CASLRDRRNYGYTF.

This CDR3 is CASSLEGRGLYEQYF. CDR3 DNA sequence: TGTGCCAGCAGCTTAGAGGGCAGGGGGCTCTACGAGCAGTACTTC. The chain couples TRBV7-9 to TRBJ2-7, with TRBD1 matching 8 bases. The V segment lost 1 base and the J segment 3 bases; nucleotides outside the gene matches: 5. CDR1 SEHNR and CDR2 FQNEAQ come from the germline V gene (reference sequence). The CDR3 covers 15 residues.

This clone showed up just once. As DNA, the CDR3 is TGTGCCAGCAGTCCCGGAGTAACCGGGGAGCTGTTTTTT. It specifies CASSPGVTGELFF. This chain connects TRBV27 to TRBJ2-2; D uncertain. The CDR3 is 13 amino acids. Germline lookup yields CDR1 MNHEY and CDR2 SMNVEV (reference sequence). V shed 5 bases and J shed 5 bases, with 9 bases lying between them.

The genes are TRBV10-3 and TRBJ2-6; no clear D. Germline lookup yields CDR1 ENHRY and CDR2 SYGVKD. Trimming took off 4 bases at V and 0 bases at J, with 7 bases between the two ends. This CDR3 spans 15 amino acids. The CDR3 region is CAISVAISGANVLTF. CDR3 DNA sequence: TGTGCCATCAGTGTAGCCATCTCTGGGGCCAACGTCCTGACTTTC.

The chain carries TRBV9 and TRBJ1-1; D remains unclear. CDR1 and CDR2 (germline): SGDLS, YYNGEE. V was trimmed by 3 bases and J by 6 bases, leaving 9 bases between them. The length of the CDR3 is 12 residues. The CDR3 loop reads CASSGSHSEAFF. DNA for the CDR3: TGTGCCAGCAGCGGGAGCCACTCTGAAGCTTTCTTT. The complete variable domain, with remaining parts taken from reference TRBV9 and TRBJ1-1, reads DSGVTQTPKHLITATGQRVTLRCSPRSGDLSVYWYQQSLDQGLQFLIQYYNGEERAKGNILERFSAQQFPDLHSELNLSSLELGDSALYFCASSGSHSEAFFGQGTRLTVV.

The rearrangement uses TRBV11-2 and TRBJ1-1; D perhaps matches TRBD1 (5 bases). Between the trimmed V and J ends, which lost 5 bases and 4 bases, there was a span of 17 bases. Per the germline V gene, CDR1 is SGHAT and CDR2 is FQNNGV. The CDR3 spans 15 residues. CDR3 sequence reads: CASSRRAGVGTEAFF. The DNA for the CDR3 is TGTGCCAGCAGCCGGCGGGCGGGGGTTGGCACTGAAGCTTTCTTT.